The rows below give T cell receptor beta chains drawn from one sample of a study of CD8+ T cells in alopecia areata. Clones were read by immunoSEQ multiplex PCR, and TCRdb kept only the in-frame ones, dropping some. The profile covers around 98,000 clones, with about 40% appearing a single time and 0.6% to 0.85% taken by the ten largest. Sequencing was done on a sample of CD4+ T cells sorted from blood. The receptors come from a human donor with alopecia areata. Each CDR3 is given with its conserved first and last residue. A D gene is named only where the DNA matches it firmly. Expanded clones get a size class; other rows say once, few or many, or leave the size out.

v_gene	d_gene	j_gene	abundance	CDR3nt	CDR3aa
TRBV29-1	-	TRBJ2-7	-	TGCAGCGTTGCAGAACCCTACGAGCAGTACTTC	CSVAEPYEQYF
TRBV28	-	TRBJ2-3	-	TGTGCCAGCACTACCGATCTCACAGATACGCAGTATTTT	CASTTDLTDTQYF
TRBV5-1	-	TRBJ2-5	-	TGCGCCAGCAGCTTGAGCCCACAAGAGACCCAGTACTTC	CASSLSPQETQYF
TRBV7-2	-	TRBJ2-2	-	TGTGCCAGCAGCTTGACAGGGAGGGTCACCGGGGAGCTGTTTTTT	CASSLTGRVTGELFF
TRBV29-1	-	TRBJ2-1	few	TGCAGCGTTGAGGAGAAGGGGGGCCATGAGCAGTTCTTC	CSVEEKGGHEQFF
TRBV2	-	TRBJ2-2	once	TGTGCCAGCTTTATAGGGGGGAACACCGGGGAGCTGTTTTTT	CASFIGGNTGELFF
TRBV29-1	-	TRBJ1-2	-	TGCAGCGTTGCGGCACTTAACTATGGCTACACCTTC	CSVAALNYGYTF
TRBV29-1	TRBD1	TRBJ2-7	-	TGCAGCGTTGGCCGACAGGGGGCGGTCCACGAGCAGTACTTC	CSVGRQGAVHEQYF
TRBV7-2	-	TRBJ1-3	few	TGTGCCAGCAGCTACAGGAACTCTGGAAACACCATATATTTT	CASSYRNSGNTIYF
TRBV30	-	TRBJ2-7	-	TGTGCCTGGTCCCCGGGACTCCCTACCTACGAGCAGTACTTC	CAWSPGLPTYEQYF
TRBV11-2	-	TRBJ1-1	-	TGTGCCAGCAGCTGGGGGACAATGAACACTGAAGCTTTCTTT	CASSWGTMNTEAFF